The 21 T cell receptor beta chains given below trace back to one sample, sequenced in a study of shared T cell receptors in the human thymus. Produced via immunoSEQ multiplex PCR; TCRdb's table is partial and in-frame only. The sample has just under 550,000 clones; around 78% are singletons. These data were also filed under a second study, of human thymus T cells.

The sequenced sample consisted of thymocytes. These receptors were taken from a boy less than two years old with a congenital heart defect.

This clone was detected a few times. This chain joins TRBV27 and TRBJ1-4, with D possibly being TRBD1 (5 bases). The germline gives CDR1 MNHEY, CDR2 SMNVEV (reference sequence). The CDR3 consists of 15 residues. V was cut by 4 bases and J by 5 bases, with 14 bases left in between. The CDR3 region has the DNA TGTGCCAGCAGTTCTCGCCTGACAGAAAATGAAAAACTGTTTTTT. Its protein product is CASSSRLTENEKLFF.

This clone was recorded only once. This chain joins TRBV4-3 and TRBJ2-1; D is undetermined. The germline V gene has CDR1 LGHNA and CDR2 YSLEER. V lost 0 bases and J lost 5, with 11 bases in between. CDR3 size: 15 residues. CDR3 amino acids: CASSQERKPHNEQFF. DNA for the CDR3: TGCGCCAGCAGCCAAGAGAGGAAACCTCACAATGAGCAGTTCTTC.

The sample holds one count of this clone. The CDR3 loop reads CASSSQSEQYF. The CDR3 coding sequence is TGTGCCAGCAGCTCACAGTCCGAGCAGTACTTC. The chain combines TRBV25-1 with TRBJ2-7; D call uncertain. Germline V gene lookup returns CDR1 MGHDK and CDR2 SYGVNS. The CDR3 totals 11 residues. With 6 bases removed from V and 6 bases from J, the gap between germline ends came to 9 bases.

This clone has just a few counts. The rearrangement joins TRBV28 to TRBJ1-5, with D possibly matching TRBD1 (5 bases). Trimming stripped 6 bases from V and 1 base from J, with 13 bases between. Per germline, CDR1 MDHEN and CDR2 SYDVKM. CDR3 length equals 15 residues. CDR3 DNA sequence: TGTGCCAGCAGCCCACGACGGGGGAGCAATCAGCCCCAGCATTTT. Its translation: CASSPRRGSNQPQHF.

The chain is built from TRBV28 and TRBJ2-6; D possibly corresponds to TRBD1 (6 bases). The CDR3 length is 13 residues. V lost 0 bases to trimming and J lost 13 bases, with 10 bases between them. CDR1 is MDHEN, CDR2 SYDVKM, per germline. The CDR3 loop reads CASSLWTGSVLTF. CDR3 nucleotides: TGTGCCAGCAGTTTATGGACAGGTTCTGTCCTGACTTTC.

V usage is TRBV6-1 and J usage is TRBJ2-2; 9 positions match TRBD2. This CDR3 contains 16 residues. The J segment lost 1 base and the V segment lost 3 bases, leaving 3 bases of the junction unmatched. Germline CDR1 MNHNS, CDR2 SASEGT. This CDR3 reads CASSDKTSGNTGELFF. CDR3 coding DNA: TGTGCCAGCAGTGATAAGACTAGCGGGAACACCGGGGAGCTGTTTTTT.

The rearrangement uses TRBV5-1 and TRBJ2-7; 15 bases are a match to TRBD2. The CDR3 contains 14 residues. Germline V gene sequence: CDR1 SGHRS, CDR2 YFSETQ. V shed 5 bases and J 5 bases; nucleotides not matched to a gene: 2. The CDR3 DNA reads TGCGCCAGCAGGGGACTAGCGGGAGGTAACGAGCAGTACTTC. It is translated as CASRGLAGGNEQYF.

The J gene is TRBJ2-5, the V gene TRBV27; 9 bases fit TRBD1. There are 15 residues in the CDR3. After removal of 4 bases from V and 3 bases from J, the junction contained 6 bases not matched to a gene. Germline CDR1 and CDR2: MNHEY and SMNVEV (reference sequence). CDR3 loop: CASSCRGQGKETQYF. The CDR3 DNA sequence: TGTGCCAGCAGTTGCCGCGGACAGGGGAAAGAGACCCAGTACTTC.

CDR3 region: CASSEGTGVTSGNTIYF. The CDR3 coding sequence is TGTGCCAGCAGTGAGGGGACAGGGGTGACATCTGGAAACACCATATATTTT. The chain combines TRBV2 with TRBJ1-3; 10 bases fit TRBD1. The CDR3 is 17 amino acids. V was pared by 3 bases and J by 1 base, with 6 bases of the junction left unmatched. Germline assignment: CDR1 SNHLY and CDR2 FYNNEI.

The J gene is TRBJ2-1, the V gene TRBV18, with 9 nucleotides matching TRBD1. Germline loops: CDR1 KGHSH, CDR2 LQKENI. The CDR3 is 16 amino acids. The V segment lost 0 bases and the J segment 6 bases; nucleotides outside the gene matches: 6. CDR3 protein: CASSPPWTGVGNEQFF. In DNA form, the CDR3 reads TGTGCCAGCTCACCACCTTGGACAGGGGTCGGCAATGAGCAGTTCTTC.

The rearrangement joins TRBV6-4 to TRBJ2-3; 9 bases fit TRBD1. The V and J ends lost 2 bases and 2 bases, in that order; junction bases with no gene match: 2. CDR3 length equals 15 residues. Germline CDR1 reads MRHNA; CDR2 reads SNTAGT. The CDR3 DNA is TGTGCCAGCAGTGACCGGGACAGGGCCACAGATACGCAGTATTTT. The encoded protein is CASSDRDRATDTQYF.

The rearrangement joins TRBV30 to TRBJ2-5; TRBD2 agrees at 11 bases. In germline, CDR1 is GTSNPN, CDR2 SVGIG (reference sequence). The CDR3 length is 16 residues. V dropped 0 bases and J dropped 2; count of bases not matched to a gene: 5. CDR3 nucleotide sequence: TGTGCCTGGAGTGTATTCCCTAGCGGGAGGCAAGAGACCCAGTACTTC. It encodes CAWSVFPSGRQETQYF.

This clone was seen only a few times. The V gene is TRBV5-1, the J gene TRBJ2-1; D not certain. The CDR3 has 15 amino acids. V lost 0 bases to trimming and J lost 1 base, with 8 bases between them. Germline lookup yields CDR1 SGHRS and CDR2 YFSETQ. For the CDR3, the DNA is TGCGCCAGCAGCTTGGACTTGATATCCTACAATGAGCAGTTCTTC. Its translation: CASSLDLISYNEQFF.

This chain connects TRBV5-1 to TRBJ2-7; D gene unclear. Germline assignment: CDR1 SGHRS and CDR2 YFSETQ. The V gene lost 1 base and the J gene lost 2 bases, with 7 bases spanning the gap. The CDR3 spans 13 residues. CDR3 nucleotide sequence: TGCGCCAGCAGCTTGACTTCTACCTACGAGCAGTACTTC. Translated, it gives CASSLTSTYEQYF.

The genes are TRBV5-6 and TRBJ2-7; 9 nucleotides match TRBD2. V was pared by 5 bases and J by 0 bases, with 6 bases of the junction left unmatched. The CDR3 sequence is 15 residues long. Germline V gives CDR1 SGHDT, CDR2 YYEEEE. The CDR3 bases are TGTGCCAGCAGTCAGGCGGGAGGGCCCTCCTACGAGCAGTACTTC. This encodes CASSQAGGPSYEQYF.

The genes are TRBV5-8 and TRBJ1-1; D is uncertain. Germline V gene data show CDR1 as SGHTS and CDR2 as YDEGEE. This CDR3 comprises 13 residues. Trimming removed 4 bases from V and 6 bases from J, with 13 bases in between. CDR3 sequence: CASSPGLPPEAFF. The DNA for the CDR3 is TGTGCCAGCAGCCCCGGACTGCCCCCTGAAGCTTTCTTT. Variable domain in full (rest from reference TRBV5-8 and TRBJ1-1): EAGVTQSPTHLIKTRGQQATLRCSPISGHTSVYWYQQALGLGLQFLLWYDEGEERNRGNFPPRFSGRQFPNYSSELNVNALELEDSALYLCASSPGLPPEAFFGQGTRLTVV.

CDR3 DNA: TGTGCCAGCAGCTGGGCCGGGACACCCTCCTACGAGCAGTACTTC. This sequence encodes CASSWAGTPSYEQYF. The chain couples TRBV14 to TRBJ2-7; TRBD1 might be the D (6 bases). This CDR3 has 15 amino acids. V was pared by 5 bases and J by 0 bases, with 14 bases between. Germline V gene data show CDR1 as SGHDN and CDR2 as FVKESK.

The V gene is TRBV29-1, the J gene TRBJ1-2; 8 nucleotides align to TRBD1. The CDR3 sequence is 14 residues long. The ends lost 7 bases at V and 6 bases at J; junction bases unmatched: 13. Per the germline V gene, CDR1 is SQVTM and CDR2 is ANQGSEA. Here the CDR3 reads CSAGPTQGEDGYTF. CDR3 in DNA: TGCAGCGCCGGGCCAACACAGGGGGAGGATGGCTACACCTTC.

The gene calls are TRBV4-1 and TRBJ2-5, with 12 bases lining up with TRBD2. V lost 1 base, J lost 0 bases, and 3 bases stayed unmatched. Germline V CDR1 and CDR2: MGHRA, YSYEKL. This CDR3 has 17 amino acids. CDR3 DNA: TGCGCCAGCAGCCAAGGTCTAGCGGGGGGGGACCAAGAGACCCAGTACTTC. Protein product: CASSQGLAGGDQETQYF.

The chain is built from TRBV11-2 and TRBJ1-4, with D possibly matching TRBD1 (6 bases). The CDR3 is 15 amino acids. The V gene's germline CDR1 is SGHAT and CDR2 FQNNGV. V lost 5 bases and J 8 bases, leaving 18 bases between the germline ends. CDR3 in DNA: TGTGCCAGCAGCGTCCCCAGGGGCATTTGGGAAAAACTGTTTTTT. Amino acids: CASSVPRGIWEKLFF.

J is TRBJ1-3 and V is TRBV5-1; D not resolved. V was cut by 2 bases and J by 0 bases, with 18 bases left in between. The CDR3 sequence is 18 residues long. CDR1 is SGHRS, CDR2 YFSETQ, per germline. The CDR3 region has the DNA TGCGCCAGCAGCTTCGGAGAGGCCCTCCTGGGCTCTGGAAACACCATATATTTT. Translated, it gives CASSFGEALLGSGNTIYF.